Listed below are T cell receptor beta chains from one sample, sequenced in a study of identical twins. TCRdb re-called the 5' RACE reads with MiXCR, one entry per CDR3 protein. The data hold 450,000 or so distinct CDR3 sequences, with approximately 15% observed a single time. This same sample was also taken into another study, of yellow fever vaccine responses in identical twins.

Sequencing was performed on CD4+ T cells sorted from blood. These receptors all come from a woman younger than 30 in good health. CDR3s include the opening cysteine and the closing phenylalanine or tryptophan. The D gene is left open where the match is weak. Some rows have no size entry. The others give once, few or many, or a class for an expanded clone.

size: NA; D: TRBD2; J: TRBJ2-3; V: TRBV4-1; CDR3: CASSQDQRDADTQYF; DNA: TGCGCCAGCAGCCAAGACCAGCGGGATGCAGATACGCAGTATTTT
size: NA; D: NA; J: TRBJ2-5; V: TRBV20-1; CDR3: CSARESVATSTQYF; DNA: TGCAGTGCTAGAGAGTCAGTTGCCACCTCCACCCAGTACTTC
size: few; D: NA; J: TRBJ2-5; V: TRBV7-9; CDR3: CASSRREQETQYF; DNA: TGTGCCAGCAGCCGCAGGGAACAAGAGACCCAGTACTTC
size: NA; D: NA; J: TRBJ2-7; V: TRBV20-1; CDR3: CSASRSQGDSYEQYF; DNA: TGCAGTGCTAGTCGGTCACAGGGCGACTCCTACGAGCAGTACTTC
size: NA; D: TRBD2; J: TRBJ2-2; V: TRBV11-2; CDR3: CASSPRSSGGGFGELFF; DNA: TGTGCCAGCAGCCCCCGATCTAGCGGGGGGGGGTTCGGGGAGCTGTTTTTT
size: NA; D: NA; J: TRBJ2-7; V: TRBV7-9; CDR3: CASSFQGTAYEQYF; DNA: TGTGCCAGCAGCTTCCAGGGGACGGCCTACGAGCAGTACTTC
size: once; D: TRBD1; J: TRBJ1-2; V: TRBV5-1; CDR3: CASSLAGQGEGYGYTF; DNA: TGCGCCAGCAGCTTGGCGGGACAGGGGGAAGGCTATGGCTACACCTTC
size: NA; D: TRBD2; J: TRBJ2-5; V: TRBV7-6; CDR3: CASSRLAGNGLETQYF; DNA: TGTGCCAGCAGTCGACTAGCGGGGAACGGATTGGAGACCCAGTACTTC
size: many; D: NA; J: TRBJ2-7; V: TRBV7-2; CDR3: CASSLGPVREQYF; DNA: TGTGCCAGCAGCTTAGGGCCAGTACGGGAGCAGTACTTC
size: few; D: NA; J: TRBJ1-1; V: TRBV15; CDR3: CATSRDKLGAANTEAFF; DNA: TGTGCCACCAGCAGAGATAAGCTCGGGGCGGCGAACACTGAAGCTTTCTTT
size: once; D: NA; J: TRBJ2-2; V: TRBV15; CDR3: CATSRVNTGELFF; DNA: TGTGCCACCAGCAGAGTGAACACCGGGGAGCTGTTTTTT
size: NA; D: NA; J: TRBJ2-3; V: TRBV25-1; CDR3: CASSMTGADTQYF; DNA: TGTGCCAGCAGTATGACCGGAGCAGATACGCAGTATTTT
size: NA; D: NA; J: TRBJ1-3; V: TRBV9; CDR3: CASSVGIPGNTIYF; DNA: TGTGCCAGCAGCGTAGGAATACCGGGAAACACCATATATTTT
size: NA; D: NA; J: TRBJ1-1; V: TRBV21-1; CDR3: CARAGDLVNTEAFF; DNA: TGTGCCAGAGCCGGGGATCTGGTGAACACTGAAGCTTTCTTT
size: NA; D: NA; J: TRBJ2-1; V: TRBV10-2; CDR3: CASSESGWGGNNEQFF; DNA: TGCGCCAGCAGTGAGTCGGGGTGGGGGGGCAACAATGAGCAGTTCTTC
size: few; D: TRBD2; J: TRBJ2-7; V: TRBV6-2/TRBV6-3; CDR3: CASSVGGAGSDEQYF; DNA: TGTGCCAGCAGTGTCGGGGGGGCCGGGTCCGACGAGCAGTACTTC
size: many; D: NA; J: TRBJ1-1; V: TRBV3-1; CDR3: CASSLMDTEAFF; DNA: TGTGCCAGCAGCCTGATGGACACTGAAGCTTTCTTT
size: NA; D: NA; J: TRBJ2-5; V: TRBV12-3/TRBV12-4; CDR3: CASSLNSGRGTQYF; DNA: TGTGCCAGCAGTTTAAATAGTGGCAGAGGGACCCAGTACTTC
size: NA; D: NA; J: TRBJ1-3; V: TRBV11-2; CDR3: CASSLVFAGAKGGNTIYF; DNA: TGTGCCAGCAGCTTAGTGTTTGCGGGGGCGAAGGGTGGAAACACCATATATTTT
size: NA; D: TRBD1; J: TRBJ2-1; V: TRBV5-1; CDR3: CASGDRGQMNEQFF; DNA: TGCGCCAGCGGCGACAGGGGGCAGATGAATGAGCAGTTCTTC
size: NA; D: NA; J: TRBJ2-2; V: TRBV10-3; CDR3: CAISEVGGRSTGELFF; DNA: TGTGCCATCAGTGAGGTCGGAGGGCGAAGCACCGGGGAGCTGTTTTTT
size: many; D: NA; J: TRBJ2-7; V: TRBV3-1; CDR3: CASSQDVTVSYEQYF; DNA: TGTGCCAGCAGCCAAGATGTGACAGTATCCTACGAGCAGTACTTC
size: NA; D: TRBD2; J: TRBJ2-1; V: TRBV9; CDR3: CASSPFGRDYNEQFF; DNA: TGTGCCAGCAGCCCTTTCGGGAGGGACTACAATGAGCAGTTCTTC
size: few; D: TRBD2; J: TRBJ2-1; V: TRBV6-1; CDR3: CASTGTTHNEQFF; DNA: TGTGCCAGCACCGGGACTACCCACAATGAGCAGTTCTTC
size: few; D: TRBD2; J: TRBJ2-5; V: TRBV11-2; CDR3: CASSAVAGGKETQYF; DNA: TGTGCCAGCAGCGCCGTAGCGGGGGGGAAAGAGACCCAGTACTTC
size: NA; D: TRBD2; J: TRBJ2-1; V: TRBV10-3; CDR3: CAISYAGTSGRNEQFF; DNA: TGTGCCATCAGCTACGCCGGGACTAGCGGGAGGAATGAGCAGTTCTTC
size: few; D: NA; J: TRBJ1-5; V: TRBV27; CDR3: CASRRDPDSNQPQHF; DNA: TGTGCCAGCAGACGAGACCCAGATAGCAATCAGCCCCAGCATTTT
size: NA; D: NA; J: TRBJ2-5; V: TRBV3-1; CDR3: CASSHSGTQYF; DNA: TGTGCCAGCAGCCACAGCGGGACCCAGTACTTC
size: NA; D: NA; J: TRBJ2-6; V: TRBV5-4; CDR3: CAGGANVLTF; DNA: TGTGCTGGAGGGGCCAACGTCCTGACTTTC
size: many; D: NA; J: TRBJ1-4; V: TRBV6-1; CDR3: CASSTGPPYEKLFF; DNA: TGTGCCAGCAGTACCGGCCCCCCGTACGAAAAACTGTTTTTT
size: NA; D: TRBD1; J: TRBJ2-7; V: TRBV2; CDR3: CASNEQGLTYEQYF; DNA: TGTGCCAGCAACGAACAGGGGTTAACATACGAGCAGTACTTC
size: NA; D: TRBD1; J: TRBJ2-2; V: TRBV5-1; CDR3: CASSLDPRTGGSGELFF; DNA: TGCGCCAGCAGCCTAGATCCCCGGACAGGGGGCTCCGGGGAGCTGTTTTTT
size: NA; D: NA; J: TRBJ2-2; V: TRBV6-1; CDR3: CASSEANRRTGELFF; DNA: TGTGCCAGCAGTGAAGCTAATCGACGCACCGGGGAGCTGTTTTTT
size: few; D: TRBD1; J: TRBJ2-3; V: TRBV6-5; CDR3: CASSYGQGGTRSTDTQYF; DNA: TGTGCCAGCAGTTACGGACAGGGTGGGACTCGTAGCACAGATACGCAGTATTTT
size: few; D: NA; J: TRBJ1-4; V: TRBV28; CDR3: CASSFYRGGTNEKLFF; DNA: TGTGCCAGCAGTTTTTATCGGGGCGGAACTAATGAAAAACTGTTTTTT
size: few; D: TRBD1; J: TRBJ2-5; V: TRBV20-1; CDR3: CSASSGQGQETQYF; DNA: TGCAGTGCTAGCTCAGGACAGGGACAAGAGACCCAGTACTTC
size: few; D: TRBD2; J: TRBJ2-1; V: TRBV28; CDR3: CASSPMRGVGSNEQFF; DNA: TGTGCCAGCAGCCCGATGCGGGGGGTAGGGAGCAATGAGCAGTTCTTC
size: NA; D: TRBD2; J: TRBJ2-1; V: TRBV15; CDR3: CATSRQRRGGIVEQFF; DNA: TGTGCCACCAGCAGACAGCGCCGGGGGGGGATCGTGGAGCAGTTCTTC
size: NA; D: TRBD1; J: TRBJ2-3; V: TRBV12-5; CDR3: CASGPGTDTDTQYF; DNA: TGTGCTAGTGGGCCCGGGACAGACACAGATACGCAGTATTTT
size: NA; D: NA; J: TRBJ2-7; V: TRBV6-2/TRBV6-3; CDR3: CASSYFSTGSDQYF; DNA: TGTGCCAGCAGTTACTTTTCGACAGGCTCCGACCAGTACTTC
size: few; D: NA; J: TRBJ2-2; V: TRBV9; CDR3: CASSVVGGNTGELFF; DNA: TGTGCCAGCAGCGTAGTAGGGGGTAACACCGGGGAGCTGTTTTTT
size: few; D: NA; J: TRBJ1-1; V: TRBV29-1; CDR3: CSVEAPGGRGEAFF; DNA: TGCAGCGTTGAAGCTCCGGGGGGGAGAGGAGAAGCTTTCTTT
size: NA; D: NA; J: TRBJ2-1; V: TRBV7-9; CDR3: CASSLRYPYNEQFF; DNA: TGTGCCAGCAGCCTCCGATATCCCTACAATGAGCAGTTCTTC
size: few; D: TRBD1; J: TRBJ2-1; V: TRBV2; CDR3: CASSGTDGNEQFF; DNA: TGTGCCAGCAGCGGGACAGACGGAAATGAGCAGTTCTTC
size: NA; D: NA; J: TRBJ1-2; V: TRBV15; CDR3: CATSIQDNYGYTF; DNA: TGTGCCACCAGCATTCAAGATAACTATGGCTACACCTTC